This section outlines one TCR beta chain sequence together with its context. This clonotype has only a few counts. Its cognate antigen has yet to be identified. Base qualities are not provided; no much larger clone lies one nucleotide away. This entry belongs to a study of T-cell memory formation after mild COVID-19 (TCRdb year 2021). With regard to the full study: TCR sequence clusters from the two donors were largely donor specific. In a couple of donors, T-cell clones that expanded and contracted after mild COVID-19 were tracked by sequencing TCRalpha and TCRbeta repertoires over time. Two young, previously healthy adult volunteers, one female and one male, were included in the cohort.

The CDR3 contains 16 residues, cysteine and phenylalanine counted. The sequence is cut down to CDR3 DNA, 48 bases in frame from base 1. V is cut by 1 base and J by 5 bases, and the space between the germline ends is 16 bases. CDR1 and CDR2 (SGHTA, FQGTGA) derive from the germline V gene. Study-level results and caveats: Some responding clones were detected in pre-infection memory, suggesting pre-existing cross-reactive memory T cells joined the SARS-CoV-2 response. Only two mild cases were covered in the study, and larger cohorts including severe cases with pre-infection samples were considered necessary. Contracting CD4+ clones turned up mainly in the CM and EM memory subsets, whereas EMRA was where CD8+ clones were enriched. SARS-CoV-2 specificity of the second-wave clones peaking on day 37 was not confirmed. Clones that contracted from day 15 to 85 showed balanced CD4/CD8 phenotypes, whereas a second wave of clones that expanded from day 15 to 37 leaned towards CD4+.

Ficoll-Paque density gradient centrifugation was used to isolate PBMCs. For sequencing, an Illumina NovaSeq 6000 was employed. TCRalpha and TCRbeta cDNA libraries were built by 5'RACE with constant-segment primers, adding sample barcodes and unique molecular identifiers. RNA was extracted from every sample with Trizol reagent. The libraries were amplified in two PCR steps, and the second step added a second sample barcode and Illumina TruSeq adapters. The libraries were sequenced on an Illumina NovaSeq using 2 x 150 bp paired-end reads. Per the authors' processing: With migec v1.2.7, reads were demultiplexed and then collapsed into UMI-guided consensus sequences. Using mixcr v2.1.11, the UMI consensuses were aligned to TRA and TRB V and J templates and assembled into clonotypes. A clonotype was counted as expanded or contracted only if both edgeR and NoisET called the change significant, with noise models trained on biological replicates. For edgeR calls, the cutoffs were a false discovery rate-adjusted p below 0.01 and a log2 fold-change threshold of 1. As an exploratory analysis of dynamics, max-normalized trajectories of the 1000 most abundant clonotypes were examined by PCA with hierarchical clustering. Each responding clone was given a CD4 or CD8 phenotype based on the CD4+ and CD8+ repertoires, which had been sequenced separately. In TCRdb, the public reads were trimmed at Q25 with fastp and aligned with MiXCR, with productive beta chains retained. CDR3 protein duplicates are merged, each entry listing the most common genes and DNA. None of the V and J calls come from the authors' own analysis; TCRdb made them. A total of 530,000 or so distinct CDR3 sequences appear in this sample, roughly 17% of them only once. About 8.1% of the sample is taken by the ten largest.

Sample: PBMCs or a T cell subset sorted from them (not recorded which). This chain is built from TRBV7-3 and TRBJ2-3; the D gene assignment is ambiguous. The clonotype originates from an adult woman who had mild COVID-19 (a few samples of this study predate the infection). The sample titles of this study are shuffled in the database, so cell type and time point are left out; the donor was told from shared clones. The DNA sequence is TGTGCCAGCAGCTTAAGCGCGACTTCCCCCCTAGATACGCAGTATTTT. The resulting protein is CASSLSATSPLDTQYF.